This paragraph reports one T cell receptor (beta chain). This clone was picked up many times. Its antigen remains unidentified. No quality values exist for individual bases; no much larger clone is one base distant. The sample originates from a study of cytomegalovirus exposure and HLA in healthy donors (dated by TCRdb to about 2017). Some background on the complete study: An earlier analysis of some 500 of the donors reported more than 250 Gb of sequence data and 120 million or so unique TCR beta sequences from some 180 million T cells. An early release that covered approximately 600 HLA-typed donors contained approximately 300 gigabases of sequencing data and roughly 84 million unique TCR sequences. Of the roughly 430 genotyped donors, 81% fell in the genetic ancestry cluster associated with self-reported Caucasian donors. The study aimed to test whether signatures of past pathogen exposure could be identified by cataloging public T cell receptors. The study used immunosequencing to profile the T cell repertoires of 666 subjects and linked those repertoires to cytomegalovirus serostatus. In addition to the first cohort of approximately 670 subjects, a separate validation cohort of 120 different subjects was used. To predict cytomegalovirus infection status, the study brought together high-throughput TCR immunosequencing, statistical association of individual TCRs with disease status, and machine learning. A later analysis re-examined previously published TCR beta repertoires from hundreds of donors and added high-resolution HLA genotyping to investigate patterns of TCR occurrence. Rather than using new phenotypic data, the later analysis identified candidate immune exposures from TCR beta sequences and from how often those sequences occurred across donors. An earlier analysis of around 540 of the donors applied high-throughput TCR beta sequencing to assess whether each TCR beta V gene segment acted as functional or pseudogenic. Alongside the repertoire data, information on donor age, sex, ethnicity and CMV serostatus was compiled. A later genetic analysis used genome-wide SNP genotypes for about 60% of the 666 donors, treating that subset as a discovery cohort. All discovery cohort repertoires had been generated on a single sequencing platform. HLA typing included class I and class II loci at four-digit resolution. Typing coverage varied by locus: roughly 629-630 donors for A, B, C, DRB1 and DQB1; under 550 for DQA1; more than 600 for DPA1; approximately 490 for DPB1. Roughly 5 DR-DQ haplotypes were handled as single units for association and clustering, since linkage in the cohort was strong. Across approximately 420 genotyped donors of the cohort, an average of approximately 200,000 unique TCR beta nucleotide sequences per donor were sequenced, and 15% to 20% of those sequences were non-productive.

The CDR3 starts with the cysteine, ends with the phenylalanine, and has 13 residues. Only CDR3 DNA is held: 39 bases, read in frame from base 1. V has 9 bases trimmed and J has 4 bases trimmed; junction bases matching no gene number 8. CDR1 and CDR2 are drawn from the germline V gene: SNHLY, FYNNEI. The cohort was made up of 500 to 800 healthy bone marrow donors. All cohort members were sampled while nominally healthy, although unrecorded immune exposures were likely present. The donor tested CMV seropositive, placing the donor among the 289 seropositive members of the cohort. A peripheral blood sample was provided by each donor, and peripheral blood mononuclear cells were used for TCR beta sequencing. Genomic DNA was extracted from the blood cell samples with the Qiagen DNeasy Blood Extraction Kit. The library was built by means of the immunoSEQ multiplex PCR assay. The multiplex PCR relied on a mix of 60 forward primers for TCR Vbeta segments and 13 reverse primers for TCR Jbeta segments. Amplification of the CDR3 region of rearranged TCR beta genes was performed with a multiplex PCR assay on genomic DNA. On the Illumina HiSeq System, the amplified TCR beta libraries were sequenced as 87-base-pair reads. The paper's processing steps were these. In a later analysis, tens of millions of unique TCR beta chains were counted across the roughly 670 repertoires, and roughly 9.9 million of these chains were shared by at least two donors. Raw reads were error-corrected and collapsed into unique sequences by a nearest-neighbor algorithm in which closely related sequences were merged to remove PCR and sequencing errors. V, D and J gene segments were assigned by aligning CDR3 sequences to IMGT reference sequences. For a sequence to be retained, a match of at least six nucleotides was required to both a V gene segment and a J gene segment. Rearrangements were called productive when the CDR3 lacked stop codons and stayed in frame with V and J; all others were non-productive. Following IMGT convention, CDR3 was defined as the stretch from the second conserved V-encoded cysteine to the conserved J-encoded phenylalanine. The earlier analysis of some 540 of the donors excluded any sequence lacking an unambiguous match to a single V gene segment. An earlier analysis of a few hundred of the donors classified V segments as functional when productive rearrangements were above 56.7% and as segregating when the standard deviation between donors was above 5%. A statistical classification framework was built to diagnose cytomegalovirus status from the catalog of TCR beta chain sequences. In a later analysis, V and J genes were assigned by comparing TCR nucleotide sequences against IMGT/GENE-DB human TR gene sequences. A later analysis assigned CDR3 sequences and most-parsimonious VDJ recombination scenarios with the TCRdist pipeline. In a later analysis, each TCR beta chain was defined by its CDR3 amino acid sequence together with its V-gene family, and reads without a unique V-gene family were excluded. In a later analysis, fewer than 600 highly shared, low-generation-probability nucleotide sequences were removed to address suspected cross-contamination and a sequencing artifact. In a later analysis, a clonal expansion index for each public chain was calculated from normalized within-repertoire ranks of inferred template counts. In a later analysis, generation probabilities were computed with a VDJ recombination model fitted to out-of-frame rearrangements, and the resulting probabilities were checked against IGoR. In a later analysis, hypergeometric tests were used to score TCR-TCR, TCR-HLA and TCR-CMV co-occurrence, with a repertoire-size bias correction applied to TCR pairs. A later analysis estimated false discovery rates by permuting HLA or CMV assignments 20 times. In a later analysis, co-occurring TCRs were grouped using DBSCAN, with TCRdist sequence similarity added in when clustering inside HLA-allele-positive subsets. For co-occurrence clustering, repertoires with fewer than 30,000 or more than 120,000 public chains were excluded, along with five or six repertoires with anomalous nucleotide sharing. TCRdb carries this immuneACCESS record with in-frame sequences only. Its versions omit some clonotypes, under half of them owing to an unresolved V gene in the studies checked, with the rest unexplained. V, J and clone size derive from that table, while D and trimming were established from the DNA sequence. This sample has approximately 100,000 clones in its table, and 76% of those were observed once. 10% of the sample is held by the ten biggest clonotypes.

Results and caveats for the whole study, not just this receptor: In a later analysis, TCR association rates were found to vary across HLA loci, with the most associated TCRs seen for DRB1 alleles and the fewest for HLA-C alleles. A few of the identified cytomegalovirus-associated TCR beta chains were confirmed in vitro to be specific for cytomegalovirus antigens. Some 15 rarely observed V segments, including chromosome 9 orphons, were excluded from the earlier analysis of 550 to 700 of the donors because counts were too low. In an earlier analysis of about 600 of the donors, most TCR beta V segments appeared in productive rearrangements about 90% or about 30% of the time, broadly matching IMGT annotations. In a later analysis, 15,000 to 20,000 TCR beta sequences were associated with specific HLA alleles at a false discovery rate of 0.05. A further reported finding was that TCR beta sequences accurately predicted the HLA-A and HLA-B alleles for most subjects in the first cohort. In a later analysis, HLA-associated TCR beta chains were found to be more clonally expanded and to have lower generation probabilities than equally common non-associated chains. Cytomegalovirus status was reported to be diagnosed by the classifier with high specificity and sensitivity in both the original and validation cohorts. Because HLA typing was missing for some donors at each locus, association tests included only the typed subset. The only immune exposure information available for the cohort was CMV serostatus. Most TCR sequences were observed very rarely across donors, whereas some public TCRs were present in many individuals. A cluster of highly shared sequence variants was judged likely to be a technical artifact of the sequencing pipeline. A later analysis reported that several top co-occurrence clusters appeared linked to parvovirus B19, influenza, CMV and Epstein-Barr virus. A later genetic analysis reported fewer N-insertions in productive TCRs among donors in an Asian-associated ancestry cluster than the 666-donor mean. A total of 164 TCR beta chains were listed by the study as associated with cytomegalovirus. This cohort had only TCR beta chains sequenced, and the lack of alpha or paired-chain data limited which features could be detected. Some IMGT-functional V segments, including TRBV6-2 and TRBV6-3, could not be told apart with the 87-base-pair reads, so those segments were excluded. According to the authors, the approach could potentially be generalized to other disease states and immunological phenotypes. When HLA alleles, especially DR and DQ, strongly co-occurred, TCR associations were difficult to assign to individual alleles. Correlated functional status among segregating V segments might reflect linkage disequilibrium, but an unknown experimental factor could not be ruled out. V-gene and J-gene trimming of TCR beta chains was associated with a missense DCLRE1C variant in a later genetic analysis, and the association was replicated in an independent cohort. Sequencing depth was assumed to be roughly uniform across donors in the presence/absence analyses, though that assumption may not hold. Most CMV-associated TCR beta chains appeared to be HLA-restricted in a later analysis, and the HLA associations seemed to be driven largely by CMV exposure.

The chain uses TRBV2 and TRBJ2-7, and 8 junctional nucleotides match TRBD1. This receptor was identified in a woman between 18 and 29 years old in good health and CMV-seropositive. Sequencing was carried out using PBMCs. The CDR3 region reads CASSATGEYEQYF. The nucleotides are TGTGCCAGTAGCGCGACAGGGGAATACGAGCAGTACTTC.